The clone carrying this T cell receptor beta chain was seen repeatedly, ten times or more. These data belong to a study of T cells in Graves' hyperthyroidism and ophthalmopathy. TCR beta CDR3 regions were amplified from RNA transcripts. A set of HTBI primers served as the primers for a first-round RT-PCR of the TCR CDR3. TCRdb reprocessed the multiplex PCR reads with MiXCR, giving one entry per CDR3 protein. The sample lists fewer than 550,000 distinct CDR3 sequences, approximately 14% occurring once. The germline V gene has CDR1 SGHRS and CDR2 YFSETQ. CDR3 length equals 18 residues. V was pared by 5 bases and J by 1 base, with 24 bases between.

The sequence was obtained from a young woman with Graves' hyperthyroidism. This chain links TRBV5-1 with TRBJ1-1; unclear D gene. Input material: blood. The DNA for the CDR3 is TGCGCCAGCAGTTCGGAGCAGCCATACTTCTCTACGAACACTGAAGCTTTCTTT. Its protein product is CASSSEQPYFSTNTEAFF.